The clone carrying this T cell receptor beta chain was observed a handful of times. Its antigen is still unknown. Germline is not matched at one junction end, which may reflect a read error. These data come from a study of beta chain features in type 1 diabetes. The study, taken as a whole, reports: Over-representation of high TCR-expressing cells was a possible consequence of cDNA sequencing. Fewer insertions but more deletions were seen at VDJ junctions in type 1 diabetes patients. Moderate but significant shortening of TCRB CDR3s was recorded in all four CD4+ subsets from Type 1 diabetes patients.

All of the isolated RNA was reverse transcribed, so expressed TCRB transcripts were sequenced. Approximately 1 million reads per sample were averaged for stem cell-like memory samples. Clones were sequenced by immunoSEQ multiplex PCR, and TCRdb holds only the in-frame ones, with some missing. Of under 90,000 clones listed, roughly 34% were seen once; the top ten hold about 0.42%. Sequenced input: stem cell memory CD4+ T cells from blood. This sequence was found in a woman between 18 and 29 years old in good health.

The CDR3 nucleotides are TGTGCTAGCAGCTCAAGACGGGACACACGTTATTACAATGAGCAGTTCTTC. Translated, it gives CASSSRRDTRYYNEQFF. This rearrangement joins TRBV7-7 to TRBJ2-1; perhaps TRBD1 as D (6 bases). This CDR3 comprises 17 residues. Germline assignment: CDR1 SSHAT and CDR2 FNYEAQ (reference sequence).